This TCR beta chain was found in a study of T-cell reconstitution after alpha-beta-depleted transplantation in children. V lost 4 bases and J lost 8; bases outside the gene matches: 6. The CDR3 contains 13 residues. Per germline, CDR1 SGHRS and CDR2 YFSETQ. Using unique molecular identifiers, the investigators prepared the TCRbeta library. TCRdb reanalysed the PCR reads using MiXCR and keeps one entry per CDR3 protein. The table records 150,000 to 200,000 distinct CDR3 sequences, 13% to 15% of them present only once. This TCR was sampled from a human donor who donated a stem cell graft to a child with acute lymphoblastic leukemia. The sample consisted of PBMCs from the stem cell graft donor, taken from the stem cell graft. V and J are TRBV5-1 and TRBJ1-2; 9 bases are a match to TRBD1. The CDR3 region is CASSLRTGDGYTF. CDR3 coding DNA: TGCGCCAGCAGCCTAAGGACAGGGGACGGCTACACCTTC.